Listed below are T cell receptor beta chains from one sample, sequenced in a study of blood T cell repertoires in COVID-19. Libraries were prepared by immunoSEQ multiplex PCR; TCRdb keeps only in-frame clonotypes and omits some of them. The sample lists 200,000 to 250,000 clones, roughly 86% occurring once. The sequenced sample was peripheral blood. Receptor source: a man in his forties or fifties with acute or convalescent COVID-19. The CDR3 runs from the conserved cysteine through the conserved F or W. D genes are given only for firm matches. Clone size is not always given. Where it is, it says once, few, many or a class for expanded clones.

>TRBJ2-7|14|NA|NA|TRBV5-5
CASTPRDNSYEQYF
TGTGCCAGCACCCCTCGGGACAACTCCTACGAGCAGTACTTC
>TRBJ2-7|14|NA|NA|TRBV13
CASSFRRESYEQYF
TGTGCCAGCAGCTTCCGTCGTGAGTCCTACGAGCAGTACTTC
>TRBJ2-7|15|TRBD2|NA|TRBV4-1
CASSQGTSGTYEQYF
TGCGCCAGCAGCCAAGGGACTAGCGGAACCTACGAGCAGTACTTC
>TRBJ1-2|13|NA|few|TRBV3-1/TRBV3-2
CASSQARTRSYTF
TGTGCCAGCAGCCAAGCCAGAACCAGGAGCTACACCTTC
>TRBJ1-2|13|NA|NA|TRBV28
CASSLGGLYGYTF
TGTGCCAGCAGTTTGGGGGGGCTGTATGGCTACACCTTC
>TRBJ1-3|18|NA|NA|TRBV12-2
CASRLVYRRGLAGNTIYF
TGTGCAAGTCGCTTAGTTTACCGCCGAGGCTTGGCTGGAAACACCATATATTTT
>TRBJ2-1|16|NA|NA|TRBV6-6
CASSYSNLDLNNEQFF
TGTGCCAGCAGTTACTCGAATTTGGACTTGAACAATGAGCAGTTCTTC
>TRBJ1-3|14|NA|NA|TRBV5-4
CASSLEQGGNTIYF
TGTGCCAGCAGCTTAGAACAGGGAGGAAACACCATATATTTT
>TRBJ2-7|13|NA|NA|TRBV18
CASSPSPLYEQYF
TGTGCCAGCTCACCAAGCCCCCTCTACGAGCAGTACTTC
>TRBJ1-3|14|NA|NA|TRBV28
CASSKTASGNTIYF
TGTGCCAGCAGCAAGACAGCCTCTGGAAACACCATATATTTT
>TRBJ1-2|13|NA|NA|TRBV11-2
CASSPRTEAGYTF
TGTGCCAGCAGCCCCCGGACAGAGGCTGGCTACACCTTC
>TRBJ2-7|20|TRBD2|many|TRBV4-2
CASSQNSAGGSIITSYEQYF
TGTGCCAGCAGCCAAAATTCAGCGGGAGGATCAATAATTACCTCCTACGAGCAGTACTTC
>TRBJ2-5|14|NA|NA|TRBV11-3
CASSLGTLPGNQYF
TGTGCCAGCAGCTTAGGGACCTTGCCGGGGAACCAGTACTTC
>TRBJ2-1|15|TRBD2|NA|TRBV19
CASSIAGLAGEGKFF
TGTGCCAGTAGTATAGCGGGACTAGCGGGAGAAGGAAAGTTCTTC
>TRBJ2-1|16|TRBD2|NA|TRBV11-2
CASSLGLAGNYNEQFF
TGTGCCAGCAGCTTGGGACTAGCGGGGAACTACAATGAGCAGTTCTTC
>TRBJ2-3|15|TRBD2|NA|TRBV5-4
CASSLPSGGTDTQYF
TGTGCCAGCAGCTTGCCGAGCGGGGGTACAGATACGCAGTATTTT